The present T cell receptor beta chain was sequenced within a study of blood T cell repertoires in COVID-19. About the study: Donors in the United States, Italy and Spain gave samples during acute or convalescent COVID-19. T cells, B-cell-depleted T cells, or PBMCs provided the cDNA or gDNA that served as material.

Source study methods: Reference gene primer amplification gave estimated nucleated cell counts. Libraries were prepared by immunoSEQ multiplex PCR; TCRdb keeps only in-frame clonotypes and omits some of them. V and J calls and clone size are as listed in that table; D and trimming were resolved from the DNA. The data hold under 200,000 clones, with around nine tenths observed a single time. The CDR3 consists of 13 residues. V lost 5 bases and J lost 10, with 12 bases in between. Germline V gene data show CDR1 as MNHEY and CDR2 as SMNVEV (reference sequence). V is TRBV27 and J is TRBJ1-6, with D possibly TRBD1 on 5 matching bases. The sequencing sample was made of peripheral blood. The clonotype comes from a man aged 55-75 years with COVID-19, enrolled during active disease. In DNA, the CDR3 is TGTGCCAGCAGTACACCGGGGGGATCACCCCTCCACTTT. It specifies CASSTPGGSPLHF.